These 19 T cell receptor beta chains were sequenced from one sample in a study of shared clonotypes between healthy human individuals. The protocol was immunoSEQ multiplex PCR, while the TCRdb copy is restricted to in-frame clones and leaves out a portion. The sample carries just over 2,000,000 clones, less than 95% recorded once. Naive CD8 cells lacked CD45RO, underwent positive selection for CCR7 and left out terminally differentiated effector memory CD45RA+ cells. Input material: naive CD8+ T cells sorted from blood. The receptors stem from a man between 18 and 35 years old in good health.

Details on this clone: This same CDR3 is encoded by further DNA sequences in the sample. The CDR3 DNA reads TGTGCCAGCAGTTTGGGGACTGGGGCCAACGTCCTGACTTTC. This gives the protein CASSLGTGANVLTF. The gene calls are TRBV27 and TRBJ2-6; no reliable D call. V was cut by 3 bases and J by 2 bases, with 5 bases left in between. The CDR3 has 14 amino acids. From germline, CDR1 is MNHEY and CDR2 SMNVEV (reference sequence).

J is TRBJ2-1 and V is TRBV19, with 9 bases aligning to TRBD2. V shed 0 bases, J shed 0 bases, and the junction held 6 bases outside the gene matches. Germline CDR1 LNHDA, CDR2 SQIVND (reference sequence). This CDR3 contains 18 residues. As DNA, the CDR3 is TGTGCCAGTAGTATAGAGAGGCGGGGGGGCCTCTCCTACAATGAGCAGTTCTTC. Translating gives CASSIERRGGLSYNEQFF.

Comments on this clone: The same CDR3 is also encoded by other DNA sequences in this sample. The gene calls are TRBV27 and TRBJ1-1; a weak D match, TRBD1 (6 bases). Trimming took off 4 bases at V and 3 bases at J, with 9 bases between the two ends. The germline V gene encodes CDR1 MNHEY and CDR2 SMNVEV (reference sequence). The CDR3 spans 13 residues. The CDR3 region has the DNA TGTGCCAGCAGTTGGGGGGCGGACACTGAAGCTTTCTTT. Translation: CASSWGADTEAFF.

This sequence joins TRBV5-1 and TRBJ2-7, with D possibly TRBD1 on 6 matching bases. The germline V and J ends were trimmed by 7 bases and 5 bases, with 16 bases remaining between them. From germline, CDR1 is SGHRS and CDR2 YFSETQ. There are 13 residues in the CDR3. CDR3 loop: CASAGRGIDEQYF. In nucleotides, the CDR3 is TGCGCCAGCGCAGGCAGGGGCATCGACGAGCAGTACTTC.

J is TRBJ1-1 and V is TRBV6-4; no clear D gene. The CDR3 consists of 11 residues. Germline lookup yields CDR1 MRHNA and CDR2 SNTAGT. V gave up 7 bases and J gave up 5 bases, with 8 bases separating them. This chain's CDR3 is CASTDGTEAFF. In DNA form, the CDR3 reads TGTGCCAGCACCGACGGGACTGAAGCTTTCTTT.

V gene TRBV5-1 combines with J gene TRBJ2-1, with D possibly matching TRBD2 (5 bases). Between the trimmed V and J ends, which lost 2 bases and 7 bases, there was a span of 10 bases. The CDR3 length is 13 residues. Germline CDR1 reads SGHRS; CDR2 reads YFSETQ. CDR3: CASSFTRGNEQFF. The CDR3 DNA is TGCGCCAGCAGCTTTACTCGCGGGAATGAGCAGTTCTTC.

The rearrangement links TRBV10-3 to TRBJ1-1; 7 nucleotides line up with TRBD1. Trimming took 3 bases from V and 4 from J; bases not matched to a gene: 11. From germline, CDR1 is ENHRY and CDR2 SYGVKD. CDR3 length: 16 amino acids. This chain's CDR3 is CAISDPKQTGITEAFF. The DNA for the CDR3 is TGTGCCATCAGTGACCCAAAACAGACAGGGATCACTGAAGCTTTCTTT.

To note about this clone: Distinct nucleotide sequences in the sample also encode this CDR3. This rearrangement joins TRBV18 to TRBJ2-7; D uncertain. Germline V CDR1 and CDR2: KGHSH, LQKENI. The CDR3 sequence is 11 residues long. With 6 bases removed from V and 0 bases from J, the gap between germline ends came to 3 bases. The CDR3 loop reads CASSHSYEQYF. In DNA, the CDR3 is TGTGCCAGCTCCCACTCCTACGAGCAGTACTTC. Combining the CDR3 with reference TRBV18 and TRBJ2-7 gives the whole variable domain NAGVMQNPRHLVRRRGQEARLRCSPMKGHSHVYWYRQLPEEGLKFMVYLQKENIIDESGMPKERFSAEFPKEGPSILRIQQVVRGDSAAYFCASSHSYEQYFGPGTRLTVT.

The chain uses TRBV5-1 and TRBJ2-7; D is possibly TRBD2 (6 bases). Germline CDR1 SGHRS, CDR2 YFSETQ. The germline V and J ends were trimmed by 4 bases and 6 bases, with 17 bases remaining between them. The CDR3 is 14 residues long. The CDR3 sequence: CASSEAGTATEQYF. The CDR3 DNA sequence: TGCGCCAGCAGCGAGGCGGGGACCGCCACCGAGCAGTACTTC.

About this clone itself: This sample includes further DNA sequences coding for the same CDR3. The chain employs TRBV28 and TRBJ2-5, with D unresolved. V lost 3 bases and J lost 4, with 3 bases in between. CDR3 length equals 11 residues. Per germline, CDR1 MDHEN and CDR2 SYDVKM. CDR3 sequence reads: CASSFRETQYF. CDR3 coding DNA: TGTGCCAGCAGTTTTCGAGAGACCCAGTACTTC. The full variable domain, in which reference TRBV28 and TRBJ2-5 provide the parts outside the CDR3, is DVKVTQSSRYLVKRTGEKVFLECVQDMDHENMFWYRQDPGLGLRLIYFSYDVKMKEKGDIPEGYSVSREKKERFSLILESASTNQTSMYLCASSFRETQYFGPGTRLLVL.

This rearrangement joins TRBV30 to TRBJ2-7; D is tentatively TRBD1 or TRBD2 (5 bases each). The CDR3 covers 12 residues. With 5 bases removed from V and 6 bases from J, the gap between germline ends came to 14 bases. Germline CDR1 is GTSNPN and CDR2 is SVGIG (reference sequence). CDR3 nucleotides: TGTGCCTGGGGGGGAAAAGGATCCGAGCAGTACTTC. Protein sequence: CAWGGKGSEQYF.

CDR3 nucleotides: TGTGCCAGCACAGGTCTAGCCACAGATACGCAGTATTTT. This codes for CASTGLATDTQYF. This rearrangement joins TRBV2 to TRBJ2-3, with a tentative D call TRBD2 (5 bases). Germline V gene lookup returns CDR1 SNHLY and CDR2 FYNNEI. V was clipped by 7 bases and J by 2 bases, with 10 bases between them. The CDR3 extends over 13 amino acids.

The rearrangement joins TRBV27 to TRBJ2-2; 9 nucleotides agree with TRBD1. Germline CDR1 MNHEY, CDR2 SMNVEV (reference sequence). This CDR3 contains 14 residues. V dropped 4 bases and J dropped 5; count of bases not matched to a gene: 2. This CDR3 is CASSSGTGTGELFF. CDR3 DNA: TGTGCCAGCAGTTCCGGGACAGGGACCGGGGAGCTGTTTTTT.

The V call is TRBV7-2, the J call TRBJ2-2; 10 nucleotides agree with TRBD2. Germline V gene sequence: CDR1 SGHTA, CDR2 FQGNSA. This CDR3 spans 16 amino acids. J lost 6 bases, V lost 7 bases, and 11 bases had no gene match. This CDR3 reads CASIQGLAGVSGELFF. DNA for the CDR3: TGTGCCAGCATCCAGGGGCTAGCGGGAGTTTCCGGGGAGCTGTTTTTT.

The chain combines TRBV4-1 with TRBJ1-1; unclear D gene. The V and J ends lost 3 bases and 6 bases respectively, with 14 bases between them. The CDR3 is 14 residues long. Germline lookup yields CDR1 MGHRA and CDR2 YSYEKL. The CDR3 bases are TGCGCCAGCAGCCAGGGTCCCTGGGAATCTGAAGCTTTCTTT. The encoded protein is CASSQGPWESEAFF.

In regard to this clone: The sample has other DNA sequences that encode this CDR3 too. The J gene is TRBJ2-3, the V gene TRBV6-5, with 7 nucleotides matching TRBD1. The CDR3 covers 14 residues. After removal of 2 bases from V and 4 bases from J, the junction contained 3 bases not matched to a gene. Germline loops: CDR1 MNHEY, CDR2 SVGAGI. The CDR3 DNA sequence: TGTGCCAGCAGTTACGCAACAGGGGCAGATACGCAGTATTTT. Its protein product is CASSYATGADTQYF.

The rearrangement joins TRBV29-1 to TRBJ1-2, with 7 positions matching TRBD1. The J segment lost 3 bases and the V segment lost 2 bases, leaving 9 bases of the junction unmatched. CDR1 and CDR2 from the germline V gene are SQVTM and ANQGSEA. This CDR3 comprises 15 residues. The CDR3 loop is CSVESGAGGHYGYTF. CDR3 sequence (DNA): TGCAGCGTTGAAAGCGGTGCAGGGGGACACTATGGCTACACCTTC.

CDR3 DNA sequence: TGTGCCAGCAGTTTATCGCCCGGGACAGGGGCCCCACAGGTGTACTTC. Amino acids: CASSLSPGTGAPQVYF. J is TRBJ2-7 and V is TRBV27; 10 bases line up with TRBD1. The V gene end was trimmed by 0 bases and the J gene end by 12 bases; junction bases not matched to a gene: 14. CDR1 and CDR2 (germline): MNHEY, SMNVEV (reference sequence). This CDR3 has 16 amino acids.

This chain connects TRBV5-6 to TRBJ2-3; D possibly uses TRBD1 or TRBD2 (6 bases each). The length of the CDR3 is 14 residues. Germline V gives CDR1 SGHDT, CDR2 YYEEEE. The ends were cut back, 3 bases at V and 1 base at J, with 9 bases in the middle. CDR3 protein: CASSWGARTDTQYF. CDR3 DNA: TGTGCCAGCAGCTGGGGGGCCCGCACAGATACGCAGTATTTT. Filled out from reference TRBV5-6 and TRBJ2-3, the complete variable domain reads DAGVTQSPTHLIKTRGQQVTLRCSPKSGHDTVSWYQQALGQGPQFIFQYYEEEERQRGNFPDRFSGHQFPNYSSELNVNALLLGDSALYLCASSWGARTDTQYFGPGTRLTVL.